A selection of T cell receptor beta chains follows, all from one sample in a study of OX40 agonist ivuxolimab in advanced cancers. Only in-frame clones appear in the TCRdb table, and some are missing; sequencing was by immunoSEQ multiplex PCR. The repertoire consists of approximately 25,000 clones, with about 88% occurring once and the leading ten covering less than 30%. The sequencing here drew on CD4+ or CD8+ T cells sorted from blood, taken in a trial of the OX40 agonist ivuxolimab. These receptors all come from an adult with an advanced solid tumor such as melanoma, head and neck, liver or kidney cancer. CDR3s leave out the opening cysteine and the closing phenylalanine or tryptophan. The order of the fields is V gene, CDR3 protein.

>TRBV29-1
SGEWGYEQY
>TRBV4-2
ASSQVETSNEQF
>TRBV18
ASSQETQY
>TRBV7-9
ASSPGQGNQPQH
>TRBV29-1
SVEGGSGYEQY
>TRBV7-9
ASSSGEKLF
>TRBV28
ASSTRDSLNQPQH
>TRBV28
ASSYRGRTEAF
>TRBV7-8
ASNPSTDTQY
>TRBV4-2
ASSQEIQGLGDQPQH
>TRBV15
ATSRDQMDRSYGYT
>TRBV6-1
ASNAGHYNSPLH
>TRBV6-5
ASSFVLSYNSPLH
>TRBV4-1
ASSSRDRGLQGDGYT
>TRBV27
ASSFGVNYGYT
>TRBV27
ASSEGLASSYEQY
>TRBV27
ASRRGMAADTQY
>TRBV6-1
ASSEGGALGAGELF
>TRBV4-1
ASSPGGHEQF
>TRBV11-1
ASTTDRDTEAF
>TRBV21-1
ASSKAQQTETDNEQF
>TRBV7-8
ASSQPKQGSGNTIY
>TRBV5-3
ARSFKLSDRGLLGYT
>TRBV7-3
ASSLLTGANVLT
>TRBV9
ASSVVPYQETQY
>TRBV6-4
ASSEQTYTEAF
>TRBV9
ASSVATSGTNSPLH
>TRBV27
ASSPGQANEQF
>TRBV11-2
ASSSMTGYALDTQY
>TRBV6-1
ASSQLDVYEQY
>TRBV10-3
AISWDLYEQY
>TRBV27
ASSSSGSYEQY
>TRBV7-6
ASSLSGQGGYEQY
>TRBV9
ASSDSYRGGQETQY
>TRBV10-3
AIRIEAGYEQY
>TRBV9
ASSVAVDEKLF
>TRBV7-9
ASSPRTGEAYGYT
>TRBV18
ASSPGMNEQF
>TRBV9
ASSVQGAYQETQY
>TRBV6-1
APPEAGTECYT
>TRBV11-2
ASSLRQQWPQH
>TRBV4-1
ASSQVRLFQETQY
>TRBV2
ASDSLDGWDGYT
>TRBV5-1
ASSDNLVNTEAF
>TRBV19
ASSIASGLEAF
>TRBV2
ASSSSGGGNQPQH
>TRBV4-1
ASSQVTGGSDTQY
>TRBV13
ASSSRVEGRETQY
>TRBV2
ASMPPGGKLF